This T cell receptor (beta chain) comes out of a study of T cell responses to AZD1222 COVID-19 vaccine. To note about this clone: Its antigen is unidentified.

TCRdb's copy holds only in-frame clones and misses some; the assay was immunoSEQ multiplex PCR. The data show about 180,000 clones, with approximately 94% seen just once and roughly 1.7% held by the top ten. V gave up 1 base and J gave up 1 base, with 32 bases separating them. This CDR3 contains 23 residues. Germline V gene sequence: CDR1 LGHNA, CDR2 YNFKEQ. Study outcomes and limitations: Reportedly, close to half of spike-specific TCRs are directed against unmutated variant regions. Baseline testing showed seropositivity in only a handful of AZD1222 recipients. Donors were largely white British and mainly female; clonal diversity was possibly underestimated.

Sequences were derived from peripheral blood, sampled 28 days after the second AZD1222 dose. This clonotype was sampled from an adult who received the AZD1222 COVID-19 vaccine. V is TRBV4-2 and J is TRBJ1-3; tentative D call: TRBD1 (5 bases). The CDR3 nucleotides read TGTGCCAGCAGCCAAGCCGCTCGGTTTGGGGACCTGAATCGGGTTATATCTGGAAACACCATATATTTT. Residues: CASSQAARFGDLNRVISGNTIYF.